A single sample is the source of the 29 T cell receptor beta chains below, sequenced in a study of blood T cell repertoires in COVID-19. Produced via immunoSEQ multiplex PCR; TCRdb's table is partial and in-frame only. This table has around 200,000 clones, around 80% appearing once. The sample consisted of peripheral blood. These receptors all stem from a woman aged 70 to 79 with COVID-19, enrolled during active disease.

This clone was recorded only once. The genes are TRBV6-2 or TRBV6-3 and TRBJ1-5, with unresolved D. The CDR3 length is 15 residues. The V end lost 0 bases, the J end lost 1 base, and 7 bases lay between the germline ends. Germline-derived CDR1 and CDR2 are MNHEY and SVGEGT. DNA for the CDR3: TGTGCCAGCAGTTACTCGTCTTTGAGCAATCAGCCCCAGCATTTT. Its protein is CASSYSSLSNQPQHF.

V usage is TRBV5-5 and J usage is TRBJ1-1; perhaps TRBD1 as D (5 bases). The CDR3 is 11 residues long. The ends were cut back, 4 bases at V and 4 bases at J, with 5 bases in the middle. Germline V lookup: CDR1 SGHKS, CDR2 YYEKEE (reference sequence). As DNA, the CDR3 is TGTGCCAGCAGCCAGGGCACTGAAGCTTTCTTT. Amino acid sequence: CASSQGTEAFF.

There are a few counts of this clone. V and J are TRBV29-1 and TRBJ2-2; D is uncertain. CDR1 SQVTM and CDR2 ANQGSEA come from the germline V gene. With 4 bases removed from V and 4 bases from J, the gap between germline ends came to 13 bases. The CDR3 contains 14 residues. In nucleotides, the CDR3 is TGCAGCGTTGGGTCTAACGGTGGCACCGGGGAGCTGTTTTTT. Translating gives CSVGSNGGTGELFF.

This clone turned up a few times. This chain links TRBV11-3 with TRBJ2-2, with D possibly TRBD1 on 7 matching bases. V lost 5 bases and J lost 5, with 15 bases in between. The length of the CDR3 is 15 residues. CDR1 is SGHNT and CDR2 is YENEEA in the germline V gene. The CDR3: CASSRDRLETGELFF. As DNA, the CDR3 is TGTGCCAGCAGCCGGGACAGACTAGAAACCGGGGAGCTGTTTTTT.

In this sample, this clone turned up a few times. The genes are TRBV21-1 and TRBJ1-1; no DNA check was done on the table's D call, TRBD1. TRBV21-1 is described as a pseudogene. The CDR3 is made up of 12 amino acids. For the CDR3, the DNA is TGTGCCAGACGATCAGAGAACACTGAAGCTTTCTTT. Translated: CARRSENTEAFF.

The rearrangement links TRBV5-1 to TRBJ1-4, with D unclear. CDR3 length: 14 residues. CDR1 and CDR2 from the germline V gene are SGHRS and YFSETQ. V gave up 0 bases and J gave up 0 bases, with 3 bases separating them. The CDR3 spells CASSLVTTNEKLFF. For the CDR3, the DNA is TGCGCCAGCAGCTTGGTCACAACTAATGAAAAACTGTTTTTT.

The DNA of the CDR3 is TGTGCCAGCAGCTTAGCTGGGGAGAAGGCCCAGCCCCAGCATTTT. It translates to CASSLAGEKAQPQHF. V and J are TRBV7-8 and TRBJ1-5; no clear D gene. The CDR3 has 15 residues. V was cut by 0 bases and J by 7 bases, with 13 bases left in between. CDR1 is SGHVS, CDR2 FQNEAQ, per germline.

This rearrangement joins TRBV7-8 to TRBJ2-2; 12 bases are shared with TRBD2. V was clipped by 1 base and J by 6 bases; unmatched bases: 15. From germline, CDR1 is SGHVS and CDR2 FQNEAQ. This CDR3 is 20 amino acids long. CDR3 bases: TGTGCCAGCAGCTTAGATCTTCGGGATCTAGCGGGAGGGCCTTCCGGGGAGCTGTTTTTT. Protein sequence: CASSLDLRDLAGGPSGELFF.

The rearrangement uses TRBV6-1 and TRBJ1-2; D remains unclear. Germline V gives CDR1 MNHNS, CDR2 SASEGT. This CDR3 spans 14 amino acids. The ends were cut back, 2 bases at V and 1 base at J, with 8 bases in the middle. The CDR3 DNA sequence: TGTGCCAGCAGTGAAAACAGTCGTAACTATGGCTACACCTTC. Its translation: CASSENSRNYGYTF.

This clone showed up just a few times. The rearrangement joins TRBV2 to TRBJ1-2; 7 bases are shared with TRBD1. The CDR3 has 17 residues. Germline CDR1 reads SNHLY; CDR2 reads FYNNEI. Losses at the gene ends were 0 bases for V and 3 bases for J; bases not matched to a gene: 10. CDR3 in DNA: TGTGCCAGCAGTGAAGCGCAGACAGGGCTTAAGGACTATGGCTACACCTTC. It encodes CASSEAQTGLKDYGYTF.

The rearrangement uses TRBV28 and TRBJ1-4; the D gene is possibly TRBD1 (6 bases). CDR1 is MDHEN, CDR2 SYDVKM, per germline. V lost 2 bases to trimming and J lost 11 bases, with 12 bases between them. The CDR3 extends over 13 amino acids. The CDR3 region has the DNA TGTGCCAGCAGTTTACGGGGGGCGAGGAAACTGTTTTTT. Protein product: CASSLRGARKLFF.

CDR3 nucleotide sequence: TGTGCCAGCAGCGTGGACAGGGCTTCTAAGCAGTACTTC. It encodes CASSVDRASKQYF. The rearrangement uses TRBV9 and TRBJ2-7; the match to TRBD1 covers 8 bases. V was clipped by 2 bases and J by 8 bases; unmatched bases: 6. CDR1 and CDR2 from the germline V gene are SGDLS and YYNGEE. This CDR3 spans 13 amino acids.

The chain carries TRBV29-1 and TRBJ1-2, with a weak D call TRBD1 (5 bases). Trimming left V 0 bases short and J 2 bases short, with 10 bases between. This CDR3 comprises 14 residues. CDR1 is SQVTM, CDR2 ANQGSEA, per germline. CDR3 nucleotide sequence: TGCAGCGTTGAAGAAAGTCCAGGGAACTATGGCTACACCTTC. Translating it yields CSVEESPGNYGYTF.

This clone was seen just once. This rearrangement joins TRBV28 to TRBJ2-6; 8 bases match TRBD1. The ends lost 6 bases at V and 0 bases at J; junction bases unmatched: 10. Germline values: CDR1 MDHEN, CDR2 SYDVKM. The CDR3 is 18 residues long. CDR3 amino acids: CASSRRTGTGSGANVLTF. As DNA, the CDR3 is TGTGCCAGCAGCCGAAGGACAGGGACGGGCTCTGGGGCCAACGTCCTGACTTTC.

The J gene is TRBJ2-2, the V gene TRBV24-1, with TRBD1 identical over 9 bases. The CDR3 contains 16 residues. J gave up 3 bases and V 5 bases, and 6 bases lay outside the gene matches. Per germline, CDR1 KGHDR and CDR2 SFDVKD. This chain's CDR3 is CATSAPDRGYTGELFF. The CDR3 coding sequence is TGTGCCACCAGTGCCCCTGACAGGGGGTACACCGGGGAGCTGTTTTTT.

Written as DNA, the CDR3 is TGTGCCAGCAGCAGCGCTAGCGGGGTCCAAGAGACCCAGTACTTC. Its protein product is CASSSASGVQETQYF. This sequence joins TRBV5-4 and TRBJ2-5; 9 bases match TRBD2. The CDR3 runs to 15 residues. Germline CDR1 SGHNT, CDR2 YYREEE (reference sequence). The V gene end was trimmed by 4 bases and the J gene end by 1 base; junction bases not matched to a gene: 5.

The V gene is TRBV5-4, the J gene TRBJ2-3; possible D gene TRBD2, 5 bases. The CDR3 totals 14 residues. V lost 4 bases, J lost 2 bases, and 11 bases lay in between. Germline lookup yields CDR1 SGHNT and CDR2 YYREEE (reference sequence). The CDR3 sequence: CASSTGLLTDTQYF. The CDR3 coding sequence is TGTGCCAGCAGCACCGGACTCCTCACAGATACGCAGTATTTT.

This clone was observed once. V is TRBV27 and J is TRBJ1-1; D may be TRBD1 (6 bases). The CDR3 is 15 residues long. Trimming shortened V by 0 bases and J by 4 bases, and 12 bases separated the two germline ends. From germline, CDR1 is MNHEY and CDR2 SMNVEV (reference sequence). The CDR3 spells CASSLSRGGSTEAFF. CDR3 in DNA: TGTGCCAGCAGTTTATCAAGGGGGGGGAGCACTGAAGCTTTCTTT.

The V call is TRBV24-1, the J call TRBJ2-5; D remains unclear. The germline V gene has CDR1 KGHDR and CDR2 SFDVKD. This CDR3 has 13 residues. V dropped 3 bases and J dropped 7 bases, with 11 bases sitting between them. The CDR3: CATSDVGRGTQYF. Written as DNA, the CDR3 is TGTGCCACCAGTGATGTAGGTAGAGGGACCCAGTACTTC.

The V call is TRBV7-8, the J call TRBJ2-7; no firm D call. The V gene lost 2 bases and the J gene lost 3 bases, with 11 bases spanning the gap. This CDR3 region has 14 residues. Germline V gene lookup returns CDR1 SGHVS and CDR2 FQNEAQ. This CDR3 is CASSLLEAVYEQYV. DNA for the CDR3: TGTGCCAGCAGCTTACTTGAGGCGGTCTACGAGCAGTACGTC.

The gene calls are TRBV5-1 and TRBJ2-1; weak D call: TRBD2 (6 bases). The germline CDR1 and CDR2 sequences are SGHRS and YFSETQ. V was cut by 4 bases and J by 9 bases, with 14 bases left in between. The CDR3 covers 13 residues. The CDR3 here is CASSPNFGGEQFF. The CDR3 DNA is TGCGCCAGCAGCCCGAACTTCGGGGGTGAGCAGTTCTTC.

This sequence joins TRBV7-3 and TRBJ1-1, with unresolved D. CDR3 length: 13 residues. Trimming removed 0 bases at V and 2 bases at J, with 4 bases between. Looked up from germline, CDR1 is SGHTA and CDR2 is FQGTGA. The CDR3 region has the DNA TGTGCCAGCAGCTTAACGTATAACACTGAAGCTTTCTTT. Amino acid sequence: CASSLTYNTEAFF.

This clone was counted between two and nine times. The V and J genes are TRBV6-1 and TRBJ1-1, with a possible D match to TRBD1 (5 bases). The V gene lost 1 base and the J gene lost 7 bases, with 13 bases spanning the gap. The CDR3 has 14 amino acids. From germline, CDR1 is MNHNS and CDR2 SASEGT. The CDR3 nucleotides read TGTGCCAGCAGTGAAGGGGGACTCAAGGGTGAAGCTTTCTTT. Translation gives CASSEGGLKGEAFF.

The chain links TRBV7-8 to TRBJ1-6; TRBD1 matches 7 bases. There are 16 residues in the CDR3. Germline V CDR1 and CDR2: SGHVS, FQNEAQ. After removal of 5 bases from V and 4 bases from J, the junction contained 8 bases not matched to a gene. CDR3 in amino acids: CASSQPPGQYNSPLHF. The CDR3 region has the DNA TGTGCCAGCAGCCAGCCCCCGGGACAGTATAATTCACCCCTCCACTTT.

V gene TRBV15 combines with J gene TRBJ1-2; possibly TRBD1 for D (6 bases). Looked up from germline, CDR1 is LNHNV and CDR2 is YYDKDF (reference sequence). The CDR3 is 15 amino acids. With 0 bases removed from V and 6 bases from J, the gap between germline ends came to 14 bases. The CDR3 DNA is TGTGCCACCAGCAGAGATTGGGCAGGGGTAGATGGCTACACCTTC. The encoded protein is CATSRDWAGVDGYTF.

V gene TRBV28 combines with J gene TRBJ1-5, with D hard to call. The CDR3 loop spans 14 amino acids. CDR1 is MDHEN, CDR2 SYDVKM, per germline. V lost 5 bases and J lost 2, with 10 bases in between. The CDR3 spells CASSPAYGNQPQHF. For the CDR3, the DNA is TGTGCCAGCAGTCCCGCCTATGGCAATCAGCCCCAGCATTTT.

CDR3 DNA sequence: TGTGCCAGCAGTTCCGGCCTAGTCAAGTACTTC. Its translation: CASSSGLVKYF. This chain connects TRBV12-3 or TRBV12-4 to TRBJ2-5; D is unresolved. The CDR3 has 11 residues. Trimming removed 4 bases at V and 12 bases at J, with 12 bases between.

On this clone: Other DNA sequences from this sample encode an identical CDR3 as well. The chain joins TRBV5-1 to TRBJ2-5, with D possibly TRBD2 on 6 matching bases. This CDR3 comprises 13 residues. Germline V gene data show CDR1 as SGHRS and CDR2 as YFSETQ. Trimming cost V 1 base and J 5 bases, with 9 bases left between them. The CDR3 spells CASSLPGGETQYF. The CDR3 DNA follows: TGCGCCAGCAGCTTGCCTGGGGGGGAGACCCAGTACTTC.

CDR3 DNA sequence: TGTGCCAGCAGCTTTATCACGGGCACAGATACGCAGTATTTT. It yields the protein CASSFITGTDTQYF. The chain recombines TRBV7-8 with TRBJ2-3; D is ambiguous. This CDR3 region has 14 residues. The V end lost 3 bases, the J end lost 1 base, and 8 bases lay between the germline ends. CDR1 and CDR2 from the germline V gene are SGHVS and FQNEAQ.